Detailed here is one TCR beta chain. This CDR3 has 13 amino acids. CDR1 and CDR2 (germline): SGDLS, YYNGEE. V lost 1 base and J 6 bases, leaving 10 bases between the germline ends. The study left out patients who had uncontrolled infection, other autoimmune disease, pregnancy or lactation. Diagnosing involved the use of clinical symptoms, serum thyroxine and TRAb, thyroid ultrasound and orbital computed tomography. This record comes from a study of T cells in Graves' hyperthyroidism and ophthalmopathy. Authors of the study amplified TCR beta CDR3 regions from RNA transcripts. HTBI primers were used for first-round RT-PCR of the TCR CDR3. TCRdb reprocessed the multiplex PCR reads with MiXCR, giving one entry per CDR3 protein. The repertoire consists of roughly 750,000 distinct CDR3 sequences, with roughly 15% occurring once and the leading ten covering under 9.5%.

The chain combines TRBV9 with TRBJ1-1; D might be TRBD1 (5 bases). This TCR was recovered from a man aged 18-30 years with Graves' hyperthyroidism. Material: blood. CDR3 amino acids: CASSVLRDAEAFF. CDR3 DNA sequence: TGTGCCAGCAGCGTACTCAGGGACGCTGAAGCTTTCTTT.